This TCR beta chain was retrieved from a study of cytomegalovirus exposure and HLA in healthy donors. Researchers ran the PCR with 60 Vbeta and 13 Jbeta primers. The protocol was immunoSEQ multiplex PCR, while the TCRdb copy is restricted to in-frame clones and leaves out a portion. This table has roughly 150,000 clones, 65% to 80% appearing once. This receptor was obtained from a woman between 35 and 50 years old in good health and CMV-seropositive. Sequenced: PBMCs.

The CDR3 DNA is TGTGCCAGCAGCCAGCCCCGCCAGGCTCCCTATGGCTACACCTTC. It specifies CASSQPRQAPYGYTF. This chain uses TRBV6-5 with TRBJ1-2; D unresolved. CDR1 and CDR2 (germline): MNHEY, SVGAGI. The CDR3 runs to 15 residues. V shed 6 bases and J shed 4 bases, with 18 bases lying between them.